This TCR beta chain comes out of a study of blood T cells in healthy people across ages. Study findings and constraints: Considered underestimates were the diversity estimates obtained from one million T cells.

In its sample, this clonotype was seen a few times. Its antigen is not identified. Then a second PCR, running roughly 7 to 11 cycles, was carried out with a sample-barcoded 5' primer and a J-beta primer mix. Each sample yielded at least 2.5 million CDR3-containing paired-end reads. TCRdb re-called the 5' RACE reads with MiXCR, one entry per CDR3 protein. The repertoire holds approximately 900,000 distinct CDR3 sequences, roughly 43% seen once, with 13% in the top ten. The CDR3 is 13 residues long. The germline V and J ends were trimmed by 7 bases and 6 bases, with 16 bases remaining between them. Germline V gives CDR1 SQVTM, CDR2 ANQGSEA. Caucasian, healthy and from Russia, the donors were aged between about 6 and 90.

V gene TRBV29-1 combines with J gene TRBJ2-4, with D uncertain. The sequence came from a man younger than 40 in good health. What was sequenced was blood. Written as DNA, the CDR3 is TGCAGCGGGGAAGACGCGCGAGCAAACATTCAGTACTTC. Translating it yields CSGEDARANIQYF.